This entry describes one T cell receptor beta chain. No antigen is known for it. Using immunoSEQ multiplex PCR, the repertoire was profiled, and TCRdb retains in-frame clones only, with some absent. Of 70,000 to 85,000 clones listed, about 93% are singletons. The sample belongs to a study of PD-1 blockade in classical Hodgkin lymphoma. Every patient relapsed after autologous stem cell transplantation, and brentuximab vedotin exposure varied. Study results and caveats: Those achieving complete response showed baseline diversity like newly diagnosed patients.

Trimming stripped 4 bases from V and 5 bases from J, with 19 bases between. CDR3 length: 16 amino acids. Germline V gene sequence: CDR1 MNHNY, CDR2 SVGAGI (reference sequence). Sequences were derived from peripheral blood mononuclear cells (PBMCs), sampled at baseline. This clonotype was obtained from a human donor with classical Hodgkin lymphoma. The J gene is TRBJ2-3, the V gene TRBV6-6; D may match TRBD1 or TRBD2 (7 bases each). The CDR3 here is CASSSHGEGAEDTQYF. CDR3 in DNA: TGTGCCAGCAGTTCCCATGGGGAGGGGGCGGAAGATACGCAGTATTTT.